Below are 3 T cell receptor beta chains sequenced from a single sample in a study of CD8 T cells in ankylosing spondylitis. TCRdb redid the calling of the 5' RACE reads with MiXCR, one entry per CDR3 protein. The sample lists roughly 440,000 distinct CDR3 sequences, roughly 18% occurring once. Points from the study as a whole: Seven to nine highly homologous variants formed a TCR beta motif that appeared characteristic of ankylosing spondylitis blood.

These receptors' antigens are unknown. The sequenced material came from blood, either unsorted or a sorted T cell fraction (not recorded which). The receptors derive from a male donor with ankylosing spondylitis.

In this sample, this clonotype turned up a few times. The chain carries TRBV4-3 and TRBJ2-7; D is uncertain. CDR1 and CDR2 from the germline V gene are LGHNA and YSLEER. V shed 0 bases and J shed 0 bases, with 12 bases lying between them. This CDR3 spans 16 amino acids. This chain's CDR3 is CASSQDVSTRSYEQYF. The DNA for the CDR3 is TGCGCCAGCAGCCAAGATGTCAGCACTCGCTCCTACGAGCAGTACTTC.

This clonotype was found a few times. J is TRBJ1-2 and V is TRBV12-3 or TRBV12-4; D perhaps matches TRBD1 (5 bases). Trimming took off 2 bases at V and 8 bases at J, with 18 bases between the two ends. The CDR3 loop spans 15 amino acids. The CDR3: CASSLPPRGLEGYTF. The CDR3 nucleotides read TGTGCCAGCAGTTTACCCCCTAGGGGTCTCGAAGGCTACACCTTC.

This clonotype has a handful of counts. This chain connects TRBV19 to TRBJ1-2; no clear D. The CDR3 length is 12 residues. Germline CDR1 is LNHDA and CDR2 is SQIVND (reference sequence). Deletions cut 1 base from V and 8 bases from J, with 8 bases between. The DNA for the CDR3 is TGTGCCAGTAGTATAGGAGGGTTCGGCTACACCTTC. Residues: CASSIGGFGYTF.